The TCR beta chain described here comes from a study of blood T cell repertoires in COVID-19 (dated by TCRdb to the early 2020s). Regarding the study in general: Samples covering the acute and convalescent phases of COVID-19 were provided by collaborators in the United States, Italy and Spain. The material from the prospective study consisted of cDNA or gDNA derived from T cells, B-cell-depleted T cells, or PBMCs. Sample metadata almost always included a de-identified subject ID, COVID-19 status, age in years and sex. Where available, HLA class I and class II types were taken from metadata supplied by the sample provider and were not determined by assay-based typing. Samples came from the ongoing ImmuneRACE study (first 160 participants) plus 1,254 subjects from 6 global collaborators. The dataset comprised deeply sampled blood TCRbeta repertoires from subjects exposed to, actively infected with, or recovered from COVID-19. A freely available public database, intended as a resource for researchers studying the immune response to SARS-CoV-2, is where the repertoires were released. Study-wide findings and limitations: Clinical and demographic metadata were provided uncurated, with the amount varying by source and participant.

TCRbeta CDR3 regions were amplified from genomic DNA by means of the immunoSEQ Assay, a bias-controlled multiplex PCR. Under the source paper's analysis protocol: The number of nucleated cells in each sample was estimated by amplification of reference gene primers within the assay. Sequence reads were collapsed and filtered to measure the absolute abundance of every unique TCRbeta CDR3 rearrangement. For each sample, productive Simpson clonality was calculated as the square root of Simpson's diversity index across productive rearrangements. The source is immuneACCESS, and TCRdb retained only in-frame sequences with V and J called. Part of the clones is not carried over; for the studies checked, unresolved V genes explain less than half of this, and the remainder is unexplained. For V, J and clone size, that table is used; D and trimming come from the DNA. This sample gives some 100,000 clones in total; about 90% of them show up just once. Over 7% of the sample belongs to the ten largest clones.

Regarding this clone: No antigen is known for it. Base qualities are missing; no much larger clone stands one base away.

The germline V gene (reference sequence) specifies SEHNR as CDR1 and FQNEAQ as CDR2. The CDR3, cysteine through phenylalanine, is 14 amino acids long. Only the CDR3 portion is preserved as DNA: 42 bases, with reading frame beginning at the first base. V gives up 1 base and J gives up 9 bases, and the segment between their germline ends measures 13 bases. Collaborating institutions collected whole blood in K2EDTA tubes following their own protocols. Collaborator samples were shipped for TCRbeta analysis as frozen whole blood, isolated PBMCs, or DNA extracted from either sample type. This sequence was found in a man aged 30 to 45 in a cohort sampled during active COVID-19. Sequenced input: peripheral blood. Recombination connected TRBV7-9 to TRBJ2-1, with the identity of the D gene unclear. The DNA reads as follows: TGTGCCAGCAGCTTAGGGAGTCACCGGAGTGAGCAGTTCTTC. Translated, it gives CASSLGSHRSEQFF.